This T cell receptor beta chain was sequenced in a study of CD8 T cells in Susac syndrome. Study-level results: There was no clonal expansion in the CD4+ T cell repertoires of Susac syndrome. TCR sequencing and HLA analysis covered a relatively small number of individuals.

The CD8+ and CD4+ T cells were isolated magnetically using a negative isolation approach, whereas the TEMRA cells were enriched by FACS. Notes on this clonotype: Its antigen is unknown.

In germline, CDR1 is SNHLY, CDR2 FYNNEI. This CDR3 comprises 12 residues. V was cut by 2 bases and J by 10 bases, with 8 bases left in between. When the RNA was reverse transcribed, random hexamers were used with an input of about 0.5 to 1 ug. Amplification of TCR beta CDR3 across 54 Vbeta and 13 Jbeta was performed with immunoSEQ multiplex PCR. TCRdb reprocessed the immunoSEQ multiplex PCR reads with MiXCR, giving one entry per CDR3 protein. Here the sample spans roughly 140,000 distinct CDR3 sequences, 95% being singletons. Sequenced sample: CD4+ T cells from PBMCs. This clonotype originated in a human donor with Susac syndrome. The chain joins TRBV2 to TRBJ1-4; no reliable D call. CDR3: CASSEPWGKLFF. The CDR3 region has the DNA TGTGCCAGCAGTGAACCATGGGGAAAACTGTTTTTT.